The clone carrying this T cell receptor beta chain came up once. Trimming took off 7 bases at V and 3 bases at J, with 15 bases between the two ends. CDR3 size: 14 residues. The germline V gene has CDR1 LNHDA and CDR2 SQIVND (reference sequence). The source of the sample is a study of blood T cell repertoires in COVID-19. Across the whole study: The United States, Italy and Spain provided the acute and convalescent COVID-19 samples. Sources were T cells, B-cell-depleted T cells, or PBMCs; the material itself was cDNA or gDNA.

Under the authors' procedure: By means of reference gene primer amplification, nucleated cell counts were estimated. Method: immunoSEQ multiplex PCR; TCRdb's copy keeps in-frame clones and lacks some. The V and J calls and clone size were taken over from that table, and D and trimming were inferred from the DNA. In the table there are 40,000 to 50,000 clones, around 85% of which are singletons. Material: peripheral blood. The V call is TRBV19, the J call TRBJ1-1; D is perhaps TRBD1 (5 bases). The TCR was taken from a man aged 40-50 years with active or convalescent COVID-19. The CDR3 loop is CASTGGPVDTEAFF. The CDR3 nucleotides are TGTGCCAGTACCGGGGGTCCTGTGGACACTGAAGCTTTCTTT.